Listed here are 14 T cell receptor beta chains from one sample, sequenced in a study of blood T cell repertoires in COVID-19. TCRdb keeps only in-frame clones here, not all; method: immunoSEQ multiplex PCR. The sample has some 60,000 clones, about 88% seen once. The specimen was peripheral blood. The receptors here all came from a man in his 70s with acute or convalescent COVID-19.

The chain recombines TRBV2 with TRBJ2-5; 8 bases are shared with TRBD1. V dropped 9 bases and J dropped 5; count of bases not matched to a gene: 8. This CDR3 is built from 13 residues. The germline gives CDR1 SNHLY, CDR2 FYNNEI. The DNA of the CDR3 is TGTGCCAGTAAGGACAGGGTCATTGAGACCCAGTACTTC. It specifies CASKDRVIETQYF.

This clone was counted a few times. The V gene is TRBV5-4, the J gene TRBJ1-2, with 10 bases lining up with TRBD1. J was trimmed by 2 bases and V by 1 base; bases with no gene match: 5. The CDR3 spans 16 residues. CDR1 is SGHNT, CDR2 YYREEE, per germline (reference sequence). The CDR3 loop reads CASSLRSGQGNYGYTF. For the CDR3, the DNA is TGTGCCAGCAGCTTGAGGTCGGGACAGGGGAACTATGGCTACACCTTC.

As DNA, the CDR3 is TGCAGCGTCGACGGGAACAGGGGGTATCAAGAGACCCAGTACTTC. Protein: CSVDGNRGYQETQYF. V and J are TRBV29-1 and TRBJ2-5; TRBD1 matches at 8 bases. This CDR3 is built from 15 residues. Per the germline V gene, CDR1 is SQVTM and CDR2 is ANQGSEA. V lost 6 bases and J lost 2; bases outside the gene matches: 11.

This rearrangement joins TRBV9 to TRBJ2-7; 11 nucleotides line up with TRBD2. From germline, CDR1 is SGDLS and CDR2 YYNGEE. Losses at the gene ends were 2 bases for V and 3 bases for J; bases not matched to a gene: 7. The length of the CDR3 is 16 residues. The chain's CDR3 is CASSVGTSGFNYEQYF. In DNA, the CDR3 is TGTGCCAGCAGCGTTGGGACTAGCGGATTTAACTACGAGCAGTACTTC. Together with reference TRBV9 and TRBJ2-7, the CDR3 gives the full variable domain: DSGVTQTPKHLITATGQRVTLRCSPRSGDLSVYWYQQSLDQGLQFLIQYYNGEERAKGNILERFSAQQFPDLHSELNLSSLELGDSALYFCASSVGTSGFNYEQYFGPGTRLTVT.

The chain recombines TRBV19 with TRBJ1-1; 9 positions agree with TRBD1. Germline-derived CDR1 and CDR2 are LNHDA and SQIVND (reference sequence). The V segment lost 5 bases and the J segment 4 bases; nucleotides outside the gene matches: 11. The CDR3 sequence is 16 residues long. DNA of the CDR3: TGTGCCAGTAGTCCCATTGGACAGGGGCCGGGCACTGAAGCTTTCTTT. It codes for CASSPIGQGPGTEAFF.

The genes are TRBV19 and TRBJ2-3; D may be TRBD2 (5 bases). This CDR3 has 13 residues. Between the trimmed V and J ends, which lost 5 bases and 9 bases, there was a span of 15 bases. Germline V gene data show CDR1 as LNHDA and CDR2 as SQIVND (reference sequence). The CDR3 DNA is TGTGCCAGTAGTCTTGCCGGGGTGAGGACGCAGTATTTT. It translates to CASSLAGVRTQYF.

V is TRBV7-2 and J is TRBJ2-7; perhaps TRBD1 as D (5 bases). Germline V CDR1 and CDR2: SGHTA, FQGNSA. CDR3 length: 14 amino acids. V was shortened by 3 bases and J by 6 bases, with 15 bases between the two germline ends. The CDR3 loop reads CASSLWPYQGEQYF. The CDR3 region has the DNA TGTGCCAGCAGCTTGTGGCCCTACCAGGGCGAGCAGTACTTC.

The J gene is TRBJ1-4, the V gene TRBV28, with 8 positions matching TRBD1. Trimming took 6 bases from V and 7 from J; bases not matched to a gene: 10. Germline V gives CDR1 MDHEN, CDR2 SYDVKM. This CDR3 is built from 15 residues. As DNA, the CDR3 is TGTGCCAGCAGACCCCAGGGGGCTAGAGGTGAAAAACTGTTTTTT. It yields the protein CASRPQGARGEKLFF.

This sequence joins TRBV7-6 and TRBJ1-1, with D maybe TRBD1 (5 bases). Germline CDR1 reads SGHVS; CDR2 reads FNYEAQ. Trimming removed 4 bases at V and 5 bases at J, with 14 bases between. The CDR3 spans 14 residues. DNA of the CDR3: TGTGCCAGCAGCTCCAGGGAGGGGAAGACTGAAGCTTTCTTT. Its protein product is CASSSREGKTEAFF.

This chain links TRBV28 with TRBJ2-1; TRBD2 matches 7 bases. The CDR3 runs to 17 residues. Trimming cost V 8 bases and J 7 bases; bases outside gene matches: 20. CDR1 and CDR2 from the germline V gene are MDHEN and SYDVKM. For the CDR3, the DNA is TGTGCCAGCCGCCCAATGAAGCGGGACGTCGTGTGGAATGAGCAGTTCTTC. As protein: CASRPMKRDVVWNEQFF. The full variable domain, with the rest looked up from reference TRBV28 and TRBJ2-1, is DVKVTQSSRYLVKRTGEKVFLECVQDMDHENMFWYRQDPGLGLRLIYFSYDVKMKEKGDIPEGYSVSREKKERFSLILESASTNQTSMYLCASRPMKRDVVWNEQFFGPGTRLTVL.

This clone was detected only once. The chain combines TRBV5-8 with TRBJ1-1; 9 positions match TRBD1. The J segment lost 1 base and the V segment lost 5 bases, leaving 6 bases of the junction unmatched. The CDR3 loop spans 15 amino acids. CDR1 and CDR2 (germline): SGHTS, YDEGEE. For the CDR3, the DNA is TGTGCCAGCAGTTGGTTGGGACAGGGGAACACTGAAGCTTTCTTT. Its translation: CASSWLGQGNTEAFF.

The J gene is TRBJ1-5, the V gene TRBV6-5; TRBD1 agrees at 7 bases. Germline V gives CDR1 MNHEY, CDR2 SVGAGI. Trimming cost V 4 bases and J 6 bases; bases outside gene matches: 6. The CDR3 runs to 14 residues. Here the CDR3 reads CASSSPTGSQPQHF. For the CDR3, the DNA is TGTGCCAGCAGTTCCCCGACAGGGAGTCAGCCCCAGCATTTT.

V usage is TRBV18 and J usage is TRBJ2-1; 7 positions match TRBD2. The V segment lost 0 bases and the J segment 4 bases; nucleotides outside the gene matches: 6. This CDR3 region has 16 residues. Germline CDR1 and CDR2: KGHSH and LQKENI. The CDR3 reads CASSPPGGGLYNEQFF. The CDR3 nucleotides read TGTGCCAGCTCACCACCGGGCGGGGGATTATACAATGAGCAGTTCTTC.

V gene TRBV5-5 combines with J gene TRBJ1-5; weak D call: TRBD1 (6 bases). CDR1 and CDR2 (germline): SGHKS, YYEKEE (reference sequence). The germline V and J ends were trimmed by 0 bases and 10 bases, with 17 bases remaining between them. CDR3 length equals 15 residues. The CDR3 sequence: CASSLDTYGGFPQHF. CDR3 sequence (DNA): TGTGCCAGCAGCTTGGATACGTATGGGGGCTTCCCCCAGCATTTT. Using reference TRBV5-5 and TRBJ1-5 for the parts outside the CDR3, the full variable domain is DAGVTQSPTHLIKTRGQQVTLRCSPISGHKSVSWYQQVLGQGPQFIFQYYEKEERGRGNFPDRFSARQFPNYSSELNVNALLLGDSALYLCASSLDTYGGFPQHFGDGTRLSIL.